The present T cell receptor (beta chain) was sequenced within a study of Graves' ophthalmopathy and Graves' hyperthyroidism. Study outcomes and limitations: Sensitivity of around 67% and specificity of 72% to 85% were achieved by the model that predicted ophthalmopathy progression.

Concerning this clonotype itself: Antigen: not known.

RNA transcripts provided the template for amplifying TCR beta CDR3 regions. An opening RT-PCR round employed HTBI primers and preceded a second-round multiplex PCR. TCRdb itself ran the multiplex PCR reads through MiXCR, one entry per CDR3 protein. The profile shows 350,000 to 450,000 distinct CDR3 sequences, over 20% of them singletons. Newly diagnosed, the hyperthyroidism patients had under 2 months' duration and were aged 18 to 65. The evidence that diagnosis relied on was clinical symptoms, serum thyroxine, TRAb, thyroid ultrasound and orbital computed tomography. Sequencing used peripheral blood. The TCR sequence derives from a woman aged 18-29 years with stable Graves' hyperthyroidism.

The CDR3 DNA follows: TGTGCCAGCACGGTGGGAGGATTCGAGCAGTACTTC. It yields the protein CASTVGGFEQYF. This sequence joins TRBV6-1 and TRBJ2-7, with TRBD2 as a possible D gene (6 bases). The germline V gene has CDR1 MNHNS and CDR2 SASEGT. Trimming took 7 bases from V and 6 from J, leaving 13 bases between them. The CDR3 runs 12 residues.